This T cell receptor beta chain is drawn from a study of T-cell reconstitution after alpha-beta-depleted transplantation in children. The library targeted TCRbeta and was prepared with unique molecular identifiers. From the PCR reads, TCRdb called clonotypes with MiXCR, one entry per CDR3 protein. The sample yields hundreds of thousands of distinct CDR3 sequences, 12% seen once. This CDR3 contains 15 residues. With respect to this clonotype: This could be a read error, since a much larger clone is one nucleotide away.

This receptor was identified in a human donor who donated a stem cell graft to a child with acute lymphoblastic leukemia. The chain links TRBV12-3 or TRBV12-4 to TRBJ2-1, with D uncertain. The sample was PBMCs from the stem cell graft donor, taken from the stem cell graft. CDR3 nucleotide sequence: TGTGCCAGCACTTTACGCTCAGACTCCTACAATGAGCAGTTCTTC. It is translated as CASTLRSDSYNEQFF.